The 13 T cell receptor beta chains below were found in one sample sequenced in a study of blood T cell repertoires in COVID-19. This table comes from immunoSEQ multiplex PCR, and its TCRdb copy is limited to in-frame clones, with some not included. The sample lists just over 80,000 clones, around nine tenths occurring once. The sequencing input was PBMCs or T cells enriched from blood (not recorded which). Every receptor here comes from a woman between 45 and 60 years old with acute COVID-19.

V and J are TRBV27 and TRBJ2-1; 8 bases fit TRBD1. Losses at the gene ends were 3 bases for V and 6 bases for J; bases not matched to a gene: 7. The CDR3 is made up of 15 amino acids. CDR1 and CDR2 from the germline V gene are MNHEY and SMNVEV (reference sequence). CDR3 sequence (DNA): TGTGCCAGCAGTTTGGCCGGACAGGGACGCAATGAGCAGTTCTTC. Its translation is CASSLAGQGRNEQFF.

The rearrangement uses TRBV1 and TRBJ2-2; TRBD2, the D gene given by the table, was not confirmed from the DNA. TRBV1 is assigned pseudogene status. The CDR3 is 17 residues long. The CDR3 spells CTSSQRLGSRDTGELFF. The CDR3 bases are TGCACCAGCAGCCAACGGCTGGGGAGTAGGGACACCGGGGAGCTGTTTTTT.

This chain joins TRBV5-4 and TRBJ2-7; perhaps TRBD1 as D (6 bases). The V end was cut by 1 base, the J end by 0 bases, with 11 bases between. Per the germline V gene, CDR1 is SGHNT and CDR2 is YYREEE (reference sequence). The CDR3 length is 15 residues. CDR3 sequence reads: CASSLPQGNSYEQYF. DNA of the CDR3: TGTGCCAGCAGCTTGCCGCAGGGGAACTCCTACGAGCAGTACTTC. Full variable domain (outside the CDR3, taken from reference TRBV5-4 and TRBJ2-7): ETGVTQSPTHLIKTRGQQVTLRCSSQSGHNTVSWYQQALGQGPQFIFQYYREEENGRGNFPPRFSGLQFPNYSSELNVNALELDDSALYLCASSLPQGNSYEQYFGPGTRLTVT.

This sequence joins TRBV27 and TRBJ1-6; TRBD1 might be the D (6 bases). The CDR3 totals 14 residues. Germline V CDR1 and CDR2: MNHEY, SMNVEV (reference sequence). The ends were cut back, 4 bases at V and 6 bases at J, with 10 bases in the middle. The CDR3 is CASSWQGSNSPLHF. The CDR3 DNA follows: TGTGCCAGCAGTTGGCAGGGGAGTAATTCACCCCTCCACTTT.

Only one count was recorded for this clone. The chain employs TRBV14 and TRBJ2-1; D ambiguous. The V end lost 0 bases, the J end lost 6 bases, and 12 bases lay between the germline ends. Germline V gives CDR1 SGHDN, CDR2 FVKESK. This CDR3 has 15 amino acids. CDR3 amino acids: CASSQDLRIANEQFF. The CDR3 nucleotides are TGTGCCAGCAGCCAAGACTTGCGGATAGCCAATGAGCAGTTCTTC.

The count of this clone is one. The chain is built from TRBV6-5 and TRBJ1-5, with a tentative D call TRBD1 (6 bases). CDR1 is MNHEY and CDR2 is SVGAGI in the germline V gene. The length of the CDR3 is 13 residues. Trimming removed 8 bases from V and 5 bases from J, with 13 bases in between. DNA of the CDR3: TGTGCCAGCTCACCGGACAGAGATCAGCCCCAGCATTTT. It encodes CASSPDRDQPQHF.

This CDR3 is CAWSVGGTGAYGYTF. The CDR3 DNA reads TGTGCCTGGAGTGTAGGTGGGACAGGCGCCTATGGCTACACCTTC. J is TRBJ1-2 and V is TRBV30, with 8 bases lining up with TRBD1. This CDR3 region has 15 residues. CDR1 is GTSNPN and CDR2 is SVGIG in the germline V gene (reference sequence). With V trimmed by 0 bases and J by 4 bases, 7 bases remained unmatched.

The V gene is TRBV6-1, the J gene TRBJ2-5, with D possibly matching TRBD2 (5 bases). This CDR3 has 16 amino acids. Germline values: CDR1 MNHNS, CDR2 SASEGT. V shed 3 bases and J shed 2 bases, with 16 bases lying between them. The DNA of the CDR3 is TGTGCCAGCAGTGAGTTCGGGGTAGGAGGACAAGAGACCCAGTACTTC. Its translation is CASSEFGVGGQETQYF.

The J gene is TRBJ2-7, the V gene TRBV7-8; a weak D match, TRBD2 (6 bases). The CDR3 runs 13 residues. Germline V gene sequence: CDR1 SGHVS, CDR2 FQNEAQ. Trimming took off 0 bases at V and 7 bases at J, with 10 bases between the two ends. The DNA of the CDR3 is TGTGCCAGCAGCTTAGCGGTTGCGGGAGAGCAGTACTTC. Amino acid sequence: CASSLAVAGEQYF.

This clone was counted a single time. In DNA, the CDR3 is TGTGCCAGCAGACCGGGACAGACATTTGACGCTTTCTTT. Amino acid sequence: CASRPGQTFDAFF. The chain couples TRBV12-3 or TRBV12-4 to TRBJ1-1, with 7 bases that match TRBD1. The CDR3 has 13 residues. J gave up 11 bases and V 6 bases, and 12 bases lay outside the gene matches.

The genes are TRBV18 and TRBJ2-5; D unresolved. V was clipped by 0 bases and J by 5 bases, with 7 bases between them. The CDR3 contains 13 residues. The germline CDR1 and CDR2 sequences are KGHSH and LQKENI. Written as DNA, the CDR3 is TGTGCCAGCTCACCACCTGACTTGGAGACCCAGTACTTC. This gives the protein CASSPPDLETQYF.

V is TRBV9 and J is TRBJ1-2, with D possibly being TRBD1 (5 bases). CDR1 and CDR2 from the germline V gene are SGDLS and YYNGEE. With 0 bases removed from V and 5 bases from J, the gap between germline ends came to 5 bases. The CDR3 is 12 residues long. The CDR3 bases are TGTGCCAGCAGCGTAGGGACATATGGCTACACCTTC. Encoded protein: CASSVGTYGYTF.

The gene calls are TRBV3-1 (or the pseudogene TRBV3-2) and TRBJ2-1, with 9 bases identical to TRBD2. V shed 3 bases and J 5 bases; nucleotides not matched to a gene: 5. This CDR3 is built from 15 residues. The germline V gene encodes CDR1 LGHDT and CDR2 YNNKEL (reference sequence). The CDR3 reads CASSHRLADDNEQFF. The CDR3 nucleotides are TGTGCCAGCAGCCACAGACTAGCGGATGACAATGAGCAGTTCTTC.